Detailed here is one T cell receptor (beta chain). Its antigen is undetermined. One end of the junction varies from germline; a read error may be responsible. This entry comes from a study of T cell responses to AZD1222 COVID-19 vaccine. About the study: Whether given at about 4 or about 12 weeks, second doses were pooled. General study points: Baseline seropositivity occurred in only six AZD1222 recipients. Repertoires in all cases were sampled only once the peak T cell response had passed. Females made up more of the donors, who were largely white British, and clonal diversity may have come out too low.

The CDR3 extends over 13 amino acids. From germline, CDR1 is MNHNS and CDR2 SASEGT. Assay: immunoSEQ multiplex PCR; the TCRdb copy retains only in-frame clones and omits some. The sample contains roughly 120,000 clones, about 90% of which appear only once. The clonotype originates from an adult in good health. The input for sequencing was peripheral blood, taken on day 0 of AZD1222 vaccination. This sequence joins TRBV6-1 and TRBJ1-1, with D tentatively TRBD1 (5 bases). The CDR3 coding sequence is TGTGCCAGCGGTGAGGGGCCGGTTACTGAAGCTTTCTTT. Translation: CASGEGPVTEAFF.